The T cell receptor (beta chain) described here comes from a study of blood T cell repertoires in COVID-19. The wider study: PBMCs, B-cell-depleted T cells, or T cells provided the cDNA or gDNA that made up the material.

The method was immunoSEQ multiplex PCR; TCRdb's version includes in-frame clones alone and lacks a portion of them. This table holds 250,000 to 300,000 clones, around 90% found once. Sequencing was carried out using peripheral blood. The clonotype was recovered from a woman aged 45-65 years who had recovered from COVID-19.

The CDR3 sequence: CASSYSLGTGSSEQYF. DNA of the CDR3: TGTGCCAGCAGTTACTCGCTAGGGACAGGGTCTTCCGAGCAGTACTTC. The chain couples TRBV6-5 to TRBJ2-7; 9 nucleotides agree with TRBD1. CDR1 and CDR2 from the germline V gene are MNHEY and SVGAGI. V gave up 0 bases and J gave up 6 bases; unmatched junction bases: 9. The CDR3 runs to 16 residues.